The source of this TCR beta chain is a study of early T cells in non-severe SARS-CoV-2 infection. The wider study: Sequencing targeted bulk RNA from unsorted whole blood, leaving chains unpaired.

Looked up from germline, CDR1 is SGHNT and CDR2 is YENEEA. The CDR3 contains 14 residues. The V gene end was trimmed by 5 bases and the J gene end by 6 bases; junction bases not matched to a gene: 4. At least ten counts were recorded for this clonotype. What it binds is unknown. Notes on the study in general: Anti-spike CD8 responses were favored in VDJdb matching, and private and CD4 specificities were missed.

As part of library construction, unique molecular identifiers were attached to individual cDNA molecules. TCRdb passed the 5' RACE reads through MiXCR, listing each CDR3 protein once. The data contain 15,000 to 20,000 distinct CDR3 sequences, approximately 6.1% of them singletons. Sequenced sample: whole blood. The J gene is TRBJ2-1, the V gene TRBV11-3, with 10 positions matching TRBD2. The sequence was obtained from an adult who was a healthcare worker with PCR-confirmed SARS-CoV-2 infection or an uninfected control (not recorded which). DNA for the CDR3: TGTGCCAGCAGCCGGACTAGCGGACGCAATGAGCAGTTCTTC. The encoded protein is CASSRTSGRNEQFF.